Sequencing of this TCR beta chain was carried out in a study of CD8+ T cells in alopecia areata. As for the study in general: Each recipient was a roughly 7-11-week-old female C3H/HeJ mouse given skin from a roughly 6-12-month-old C3H/HeJ donor with spontaneous alopecia. Study-level findings and limits: Patients displayed less clarity in TCR sharing than mice, a finding possibly related to HLA.

Markers used for sorting pooled cutaneous lymph node cells were CD4, CD8alpha, NKG2D, NKG2ACE and others. This clone appeared a few times. The antigen is not known. Mismatch with germline at one junction end may stem from a read error. Gene names denote mouse genes. As the sequencing template, cDNA was produced by extracting RNA and reverse transcribing it. Generated by immunoSEQ multiplex PCR, the TCRdb table keeps only in-frame clones and is missing some. The sample shows approximately 280,000 clones, none of them appearing just once. This TCR derives from a C3H/HeJ mouse with alopecia areata. MHC haplotype of the mouse line: H2-k. Sequencing used CD4+ T cells sorted from a lymph node.

Incomplete CDR3 DNA: TGTGCCGGCAGCCAAGGGACAGGGGAAAATTCGCCC. Protein: CAGSQGTGENSP. The entire CDR3 protein reads CAGSQGTGENSPLYF. The chain recombines TRBV5 with TRBJ1-6, with TRBD1 matching 10 bases. The read stops 3 residues short of the end of the CDR3; the missing end is completed from the germline J gene. TRBJ1-6 is designated an ORF whose function remains uncertain. The CDR3 is made up of 15 amino acids. Germline V gene sequence: CDR1 LGHNA, CDR2 YNLKQL (reference sequence).